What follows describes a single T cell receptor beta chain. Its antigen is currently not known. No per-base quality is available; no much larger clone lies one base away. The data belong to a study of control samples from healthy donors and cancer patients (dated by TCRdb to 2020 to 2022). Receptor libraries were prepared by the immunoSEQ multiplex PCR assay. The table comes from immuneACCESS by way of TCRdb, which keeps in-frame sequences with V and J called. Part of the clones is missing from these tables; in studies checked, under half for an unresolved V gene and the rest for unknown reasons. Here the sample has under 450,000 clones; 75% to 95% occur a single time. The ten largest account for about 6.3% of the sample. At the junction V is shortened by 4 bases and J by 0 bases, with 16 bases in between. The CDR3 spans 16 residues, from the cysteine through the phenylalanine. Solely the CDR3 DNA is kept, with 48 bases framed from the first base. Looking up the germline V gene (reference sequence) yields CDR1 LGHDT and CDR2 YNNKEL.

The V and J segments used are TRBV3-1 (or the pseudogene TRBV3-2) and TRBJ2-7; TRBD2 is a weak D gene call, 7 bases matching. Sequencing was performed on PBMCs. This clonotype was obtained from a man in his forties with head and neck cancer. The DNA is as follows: TGTGCCAGCAGCCGTAAGGGGGGGCGCTACTCCTACGAGCAGTACTTC. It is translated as CASSRKGGRYSYEQYF.